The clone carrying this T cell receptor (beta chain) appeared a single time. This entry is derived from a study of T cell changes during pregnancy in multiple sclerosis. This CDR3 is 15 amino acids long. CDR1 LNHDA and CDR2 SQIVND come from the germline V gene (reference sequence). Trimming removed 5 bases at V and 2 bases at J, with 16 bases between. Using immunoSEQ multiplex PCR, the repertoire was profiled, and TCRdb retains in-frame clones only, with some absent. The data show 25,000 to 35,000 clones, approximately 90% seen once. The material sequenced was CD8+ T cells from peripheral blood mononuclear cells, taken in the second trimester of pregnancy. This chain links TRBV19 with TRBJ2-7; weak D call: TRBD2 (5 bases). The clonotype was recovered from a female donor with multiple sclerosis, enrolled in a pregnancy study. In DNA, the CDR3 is TGTGCCAGTAGTCCCCGTGAAGCGGAACCCTACGAGCAGTACTTC. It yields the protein CASSPREAEPYEQYF.